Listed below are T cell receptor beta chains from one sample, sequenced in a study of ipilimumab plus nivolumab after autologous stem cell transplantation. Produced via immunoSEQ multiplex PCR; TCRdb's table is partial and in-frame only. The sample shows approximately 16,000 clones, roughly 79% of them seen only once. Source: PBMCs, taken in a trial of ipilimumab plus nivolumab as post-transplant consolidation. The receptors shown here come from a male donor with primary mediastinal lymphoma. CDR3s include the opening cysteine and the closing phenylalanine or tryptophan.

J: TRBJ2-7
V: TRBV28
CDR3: CASNNQGGLAGQYEQYF

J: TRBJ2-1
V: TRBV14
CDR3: CASSRRTSGRDGSYNEQFF

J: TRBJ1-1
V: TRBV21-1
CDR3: CASTSRRQGRFLGTEAFF

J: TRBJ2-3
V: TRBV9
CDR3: CASSVDWAAGTDTQYF

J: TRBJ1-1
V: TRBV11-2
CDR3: CASSLRPDTEAFF

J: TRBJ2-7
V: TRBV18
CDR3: CASSRNHLAGNYEQYF

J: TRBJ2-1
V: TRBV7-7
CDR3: CASSLAGDYNEQFF

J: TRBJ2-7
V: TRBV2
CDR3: CASSSPSLEQYF

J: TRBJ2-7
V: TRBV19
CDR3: CASSSGRGAYEQYF

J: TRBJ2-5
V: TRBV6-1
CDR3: CASSELGTPGSTQYF

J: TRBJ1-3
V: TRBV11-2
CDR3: CASSTGTRGTIYF

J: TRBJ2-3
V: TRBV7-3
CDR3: CASSSVPSGTDTQYF

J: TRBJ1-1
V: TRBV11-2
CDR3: CASSLRMQGNTEAFF

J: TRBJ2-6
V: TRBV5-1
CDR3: CASSLDRLSGANVLTF

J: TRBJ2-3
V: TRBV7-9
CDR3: CASSPPSGDHTDTQYF

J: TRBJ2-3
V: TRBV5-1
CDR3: CATSEGGVRTDTQYF

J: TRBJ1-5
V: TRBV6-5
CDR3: CASSRAGGNQPQHF

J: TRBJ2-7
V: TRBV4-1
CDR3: CASSQDLQGAYEQYF

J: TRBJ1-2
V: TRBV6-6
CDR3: CASSYSGAENGYTF

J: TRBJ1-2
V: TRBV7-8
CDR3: CASSSTPPESYGYTF

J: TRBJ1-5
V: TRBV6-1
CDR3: CASYRVANSNQPQHF

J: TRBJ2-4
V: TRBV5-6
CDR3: CASSLGENIQYF

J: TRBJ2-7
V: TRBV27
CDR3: CASRLRTSAHEQYF

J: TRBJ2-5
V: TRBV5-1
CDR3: CASSLVDETQYF